The TCR beta chain under discussion was sequenced for a study of naive and memory T cell subsets. Both TRBC1 and TRBC2 were covered by a beta constant-region primer of two equimolar oligonucleotides. Four rounds of PCR amplified the ligated cDNA using nested alpha and beta constant-region primers plus SP2. TCRdb ran MiXCR on the UMI-ligation and nested PCR reads and lists one entry per CDR3 protein. The sample yields some 110,000 distinct CDR3 sequences, over 30% seen once. Cells stained for CD3, CD4, CD8, CD45RA, CD27 and viability were sorted into four CD45RA/CD27 subsets. Overall study results and limits: Over 90% of naive TCR sequences appeared only once, unlike memory subsets. Clonotypes are single alpha or beta chains, not paired receptors.

Turning to this clonotype: The antigen is not known.

V gave up 5 bases and J gave up 0 bases, with 19 bases separating them. Germline CDR1 SGHVS, CDR2 FNYEAQ. CDR3 length equals 18 residues. The V gene is TRBV7-6, the J gene TRBJ2-2; D gene ambiguous. The receptor's source is a human donor in good health. The sequencing input was central memory CD4+ T cells from blood. CDR3 amino acids: CASSRRTPEGANTGELFF. In nucleotides, the CDR3 is TGTGCCAGCAGCCGTAGAACCCCCGAAGGCGCGAACACCGGGGAGCTGTTTTTT.